Below, 17 T cell receptor beta chains from the same sample are listed, as sequenced in a study of blood T cell repertoires in COVID-19. TCRdb's copy holds only in-frame clones and misses some; the assay was immunoSEQ multiplex PCR. The repertoire has 280,000 or so clones, approximately 90% of them found once; the top ten carry just under 7%. The sample consisted of peripheral blood. The receptors here all came from a young woman who had recovered from COVID-19.

The CDR3 spells CASSDRTGRSETQYF. The CDR3 nucleotides read TGTGCCAGCAGCGATCGGACAGGACGATCGGAGACCCAGTACTTC. The V and J genes are TRBV13 and TRBJ2-5, with TRBD1 matching over 7 bases. CDR1 PRHDT and CDR2 FYEKMQ come from the germline V gene (reference sequence). The CDR3 loop spans 15 amino acids. J was trimmed by 5 bases and V by 5 bases; bases with no gene match: 11.

V and J are TRBV11-3 and TRBJ2-1; D is perhaps TRBD2 (7 bases). Trimming shortened V by 3 bases and J by 4 bases, and 10 bases separated the two germline ends. CDR1 SGHNT and CDR2 YENEEA come from the germline V gene. The CDR3 is made up of 14 amino acids. The CDR3 DNA follows: TGTGCCAGCAGCTTGCGGGGGCAATACAATGAGCAGTTCTTC. Its translation: CASSLRGQYNEQFF. Supplemented by reference TRBV11-3 and TRBJ2-1, the full variable domain reads EAGVVQSPRYKIIEKKQPVAFWCNPISGHNTLYWYLQNLGQGPELLIRYENEEAVDDSQLPKDRFSAERLKGVDSTLKIQPAELGDSAVYLCASSLRGQYNEQFFGPGTRLTVL.

The CDR3 loop is CASSLAQGNTEAFF. The CDR3 nucleotides read TGTGCCAGCAGCTTAGCTCAGGGGAACACTGAAGCTTTCTTT. The genes are TRBV7-9 and TRBJ1-1; weak D call: TRBD1 (5 bases). Germline-derived CDR1 and CDR2 are SEHNR and FQNEAQ (reference sequence). The CDR3 consists of 14 residues. Deletions cut 0 bases from V and 1 base from J, with 6 bases between.

This chain links TRBV5-1 with TRBJ2-7, with TRBD2 as a possible D gene (5 bases). CDR3 length equals 13 residues. V shed 4 bases and J shed 3 bases, with 11 bases lying between them. Germline V gives CDR1 SGHRS, CDR2 YFSETQ. The CDR3 protein is CASSEGLSYEQYF. The CDR3 DNA reads TGCGCCAGCAGCGAGGGTTTGAGCTACGAGCAGTACTTC.

The chain is built from TRBV7-6 and TRBJ2-7; 7 bases are a match to TRBD1. CDR1 SGHVS and CDR2 FNYEAQ come from the germline V gene. V gave up 4 bases and J gave up 5 bases; unmatched junction bases: 8. The CDR3 consists of 14 residues. The chain's CDR3 is CASSSGQTSHEQYF. The CDR3 DNA follows: TGTGCCAGCAGCTCGGGACAGACTTCCCACGAGCAGTACTTC.

The chain has TRBV7-2 and TRBJ1-1; perhaps TRBD1 as D (5 bases). Germline loops: CDR1 SGHTA, CDR2 FQGNSA. The CDR3 totals 11 residues. The V end was cut by 5 bases, the J end by 10 bases, with 11 bases between. The CDR3 here is CASSQLGGAFF. The CDR3 region has the DNA TGTGCCAGCAGCCAACTGGGGGGAGCTTTCTTT.

The gene calls are TRBV5-1 and TRBJ1-6; 10 bases are a match to TRBD1. The germline gives CDR1 SGHRS, CDR2 YFSETQ. The CDR3 totals 19 residues. Losses at the gene ends were 2 bases for V and 2 bases for J; bases not matched to a gene: 10. CDR3 DNA sequence: TGCGCCAGCAGCTTACTCCCGGGACAGGGGAAGCCCTATAATTCACCCCTCCACTTT. Translating it yields CASSLLPGQGKPYNSPLHF. Variable domain in full (rest from reference TRBV5-1 and TRBJ1-6): KAGVTQTPRYLIKTRGQQVTLSCSPISGHRSVSWYQQTPGQGLQFLFEYFSETQRNKGNFPGRFSGRQFSNSRSEMNVSTLELGDSALYLCASSLLPGQGKPYNSPLHFGNGTRLTVT.

The chain uses TRBV5-1 and TRBJ2-3; a weak D match, TRBD2 (6 bases). CDR1 is SGHRS, CDR2 YFSETQ, per germline. The CDR3 is 17 amino acids. The V and J ends lost 0 bases and 2 bases respectively, with 16 bases between them. DNA of the CDR3: TGCGCCAGCAGCTTGGTGCGGGGCTTTACCAACACAGATACGCAGTATTTT. Encoded protein: CASSLVRGFTNTDTQYF.

The chain recombines TRBV5-8 with TRBJ2-1; 7 positions agree with TRBD1. This CDR3 comprises 13 residues. V was pared by 4 bases and J by 8 bases, with 6 bases of the junction left unmatched. Germline V gene lookup returns CDR1 SGHTS and CDR2 YDEGEE. DNA of the CDR3: TGTGCCAGCAGCCTGACAGGGATCTATGAGCAGTTCTTC. Translated, it gives CASSLTGIYEQFF.

The sample holds one count of this clone. The chain recombines TRBV19 with TRBJ1-2; a weak D match, TRBD1 (6 bases). Looked up from germline, CDR1 is LNHDA and CDR2 is SQIVND (reference sequence). Trimming took off 5 bases at V and 4 bases at J, with 20 bases between the two ends. The CDR3 extends over 16 amino acids. CDR3 sequence (DNA): TGTGCCAGTAGTGCGCAACAGGGAGCGCTTGTCTATGGCTACACCTTC. As protein: CASSAQQGALVYGYTF. The variable domain in full, with the rest retrieved from reference TRBV19 and TRBJ1-2, is DGGITQSPKYLFRKEGQNVTLSCEQNLNHDAMYWYRQDPGQGLRLIYYSQIVNDFQKGDIAEGYSVSREKKESFPLTVTSAQKNPTAFYLCASSAQQGALVYGYTFGSGTRLTVV.

The CDR3 sequence: CSGGEQLWNSPLHF. The CDR3 coding sequence is TGTTCTGGAGGGGAACAGTTATGGAATTCACCCCTCCACTTT. The chain recombines TRBV6-5 with TRBJ1-6, with a weak D call TRBD1 (5 bases). Per germline, CDR1 MNHEY and CDR2 SVGAGI. The length of the CDR3 is 14 residues.

The chain carries TRBV15 and TRBJ1-6; 9 positions match TRBD1. The CDR3 contains 16 residues. Germline loops: CDR1 LNHNV, CDR2 YYDKDF (reference sequence). J gave up 7 bases and V 5 bases, and 9 bases lay outside the gene matches. CDR3 in amino acids: CATSGPGQGANSPLHF. The CDR3 region has the DNA TGTGCCACCAGCGGCCCGGGACAGGGCGCGAATTCACCCCTCCACTTT.

The rearrangement joins TRBV9 to TRBJ2-7; 9 bases line up with TRBD1. The CDR3 runs to 16 residues. Germline values: CDR1 SGDLS, CDR2 YYNGEE. Unmatched junction bases numbered 10, after V lost 4 bases and J lost 2 bases. CDR3 nucleotide sequence: TGTGCCAGCAGCTCCCGGGTGGGGACAGGGACCTACGAGCAGTACTTC. It translates to CASSSRVGTGTYEQYF.

The rearrangement links TRBV29-1 to TRBJ2-5; D may be TRBD1 (6 bases). The CDR3 loop spans 13 amino acids. The V and J ends lost 4 bases and 0 bases respectively, with 9 bases between them. Germline V gene data show CDR1 as SQVTM and CDR2 as ANQGSEA. The CDR3 DNA reads as TGCAGCGTTGTGTGGACAGACCAAGAGACCCAGTACTTC. Amino acids: CSVVWTDQETQYF. The whole variable domain, remainder taken from reference TRBV29-1 and TRBJ2-5, is SAVISQKPSRDICQRGTSLTIQCQVDSQVTMMFWYRQQPGQSLTLIATANQGSEATYESGFVIDKFPISRPNLTFSTLTVSNMSPEDSSIYLCSVVWTDQETQYFGPGTRLLVL.

V usage is TRBV6-6 and J usage is TRBJ1-2; D uncertain. CDR1 is MNHNY, CDR2 SVGAGI, per germline (reference sequence). The CDR3 is 13 residues long. Trimming stripped 0 bases from V and 6 bases from J, with 8 bases between. CDR3 bases: TGTGCCAGCAGTTACTCTACAGTTAATGGCTACACCTTC. It specifies CASSYSTVNGYTF.

This clone has just one count. This chain connects TRBV4-2 to TRBJ2-5, with D possibly TRBD2 on 6 matching bases. The CDR3 sequence is 14 residues long. The germline gives CDR1 LGHNA, CDR2 YNFKEQ. V shed 3 bases and J shed 1 base, with 9 bases lying between them. In DNA, the CDR3 is TGTGCCAGCAGCCAGGGGACTGGCCAAGAGACCCAGTACTTC. Translating it yields CASSQGTGQETQYF.

The rearrangement links TRBV24-1 to TRBJ2-3, with D perhaps TRBD1 (5 bases). Trimming took off 2 bases at V and 0 bases at J, with 8 bases between the two ends. This CDR3 has 15 amino acids. Per the germline V gene, CDR1 is KGHDR and CDR2 is SFDVKD. This chain's CDR3 is CATSDWPGSTDTQYF. The CDR3 coding sequence is TGTGCCACCAGTGATTGGCCAGGGAGCACAGATACGCAGTATTTT.